Listed below are T cell receptor beta chains from one sample, sequenced in a study of beta chain features in type 1 diabetes. Only in-frame clones appear in the TCRdb table, and some are missing; sequencing was by immunoSEQ multiplex PCR. The repertoire includes 240,000 or so clones, roughly 22% of them detected once, and more than 0.025% sits in the top ten. Sample: naive CD4+ T cells from blood. The receptors come from a woman aged 40 to 50 with type 1 diabetes. Both conserved end residues are part of each CDR3. A D gene is named only where the DNA matches it firmly. Size tells how often a clone was seen (once, few, many) or the class of an expanded clone, and some rows leave it out.

d_call j_call clone_size v_call cdr3_nt cdr3_aa
- TRBJ2-7 few TRBV20-1 TGCAGTGCTGTTCAGGGCGCCGAGCAGTACTTC CSAVQGAEQYF
TRBD1 TRBJ1-5 - TRBV28 TGTGCCAGCAGTCACGGGACAGGTGATCCCAATCAGCCCCAGCATTTT CASSHGTGDPNQPQHF
- TRBJ2-7 - TRBV5-1 TGCGCCAGCAGCGAGGGAGGCGAGCAGTACTTC CASSEGGEQYF
- TRBJ2-7 - TRBV4-1 TGCGCCAGCAGCTCGGCCCCCACTAGCCTCTACGAGCAGTACTTC CASSSAPTSLYEQYF
TRBD2 TRBJ2-5 few TRBV28 TGTGCCAGCGGACTAGCGGGAGAGACCCAGTACTTC CASGLAGETQYF
- TRBJ2-7 - TRBV15 TGTGCCACCAGCAGAGCGGCAGGGGGGCCCGAGCAGTACTTC CATSRAAGGPEQYF
- TRBJ2-1 few TRBV30 TGTGCCTGGAGTGGCACAGGGAGTAGGGTTTACAATGAGCAGTTCTTC CAWSGTGSRVYNEQFF
- TRBJ1-1 - TRBV4-3 TGCGCCAGCAGTCTTCAGAGGGATACTGAAGCTTTCTTT CASSLQRDTEAFF
- TRBJ1-1 few TRBV9 TGTGCCAGCAGCTTCTGGGAGAGCACTGAAGCTTTCTTT CASSFWESTEAFF
TRBD1 TRBJ2-1 few TRBV18 TGTGCCAGCTCACCTGGGACAGCCAATGAGCAGTTCTTC CASSPGTANEQFF
- TRBJ1-5 few TRBV23-1 TGCGCCAGCAGTCTCGGGGGTGATTCCAGTCAGCCCCAGCATTTT CASSLGGDSSQPQHF
TRBD1 TRBJ1-1 - TRBV5-1 TGCGCCAGCAGCTTTAACCAGGGACAGGGCGATGAAGCTTTCTTT CASSFNQGQGDEAFF
TRBD1 TRBJ1-5 few TRBV29-1 TGCAGCGTTGGAGGCTCAGGGGGAAATCAGCCCCAGCATTTT CSVGGSGGNQPQHF